This is a list of T cell receptor beta chains from one sample in a study of blood T cell repertoires in COVID-19. Sequencing used immunoSEQ multiplex PCR; TCRdb keeps in-frame clones, though not all of them. The sample shows fewer than 400,000 clones, just under 90% of them seen only once. The specimen sequenced was PBMCs or T cells enriched from blood (not recorded which). Every receptor here comes from a woman in her 30s who had recovered from COVID-19. CDR3s include the opening cysteine and the closing phenylalanine or tryptophan. The order of the fields is clone size, D gene, V gene, J gene, CDR3 protein, CDR3 DNA. The D gene is left open where the match is weak. Size tells how often a clone was seen (once, few, many) or the class of an expanded clone, and some rows leave it out.

>NA|TRBD2|TRBV25-1|TRBJ2-1
CASSSGGSSYNEQFF
TGTGCCAGCAGTTCAGGCGGGAGCTCCTACAATGAGCAGTTCTTC
>NA|NA|TRBV5-5|TRBJ2-7
CASSLGPGSFDEQYF
TGTGCCAGCAGCTTGGGGCCAGGTTCGTTTGACGAGCAGTACTTC
>NA|NA|TRBV7-8|TRBJ2-5
CASSLLGAQETQYF
TGTGCCAGCAGCTTACTAGGGGCCCAAGAGACCCAGTACTTC
>NA|NA|TRBV5-1|TRBJ1-1
CASSGTGPHLGRTEAFF
TGCGCCAGCAGCGGTACAGGCCCCCACCTGGGAAGGACTGAAGCTTTCTTT
>NA|NA|TRBV6-1|TRBJ1-1
CASSGTVSRLSTEAFF
TGTGCCAGCAGTGGGACAGTCTCGCGGTTGAGCACTGAAGCTTTCTTT
>once|TRBD1|TRBV19|TRBJ1-5
CASSVFRGDQPQHF
TGTGCCAGTAGTGTTTTCAGGGGGGATCAGCCCCAGCATTTT
>NA|NA|TRBV7-2|TRBJ1-5
CASGRANQPQHF
TGTGCCAGCGGGAGGGCGAATCAGCCCCAGCATTTT
>NA|NA|TRBV7-8|TRBJ1-6
CASSPTGSSYNSPLHF
TGTGCCAGCAGCCCCACGGGTTCCTCCTATAATTCACCCCTCCACTTT
>NA|TRBD2|TRBV3-1/TRBV3-2|TRBJ2-7
CASRGTSGSHEQYF
TGTGCCAGCAGGGGGACTAGCGGGAGCCACGAGCAGTACTTC
>NA|TRBD2|TRBV9|TRBJ2-1
CASSPTSVSYNEQFF
TGTGCCAGCAGCCCCACTAGCGTCTCCTACAATGAGCAGTTCTTC
>NA|NA|TRBV15|TRBJ1-5
CATSRVSTENQPQHF
TGTGCCACCAGCAGAGTAAGCACAGAAAATCAGCCCCAGCATTTT
>NA|TRBD1|TRBV6-5|TRBJ2-1
CASGMGTGGNEQFF
TGTGCCAGCGGAATGGGGACAGGGGGAAATGAGCAGTTCTTC
>few|TRBD1|TRBV27|TRBJ2-7
CASSLWTGYYEQYF
TGTGCCAGCAGTTTATGGACAGGGTACTACGAGCAGTACTTC
>NA|NA|TRBV29-1|TRBJ2-5
CSVEDRETQYF
TGCAGCGTTGAAGATCGGGAGACCCAGTACTTC
>NA|NA|TRBV11-2|TRBJ1-6
CASSRQDIRSYNSPLHF
TGTGCCAGCAGCCGACAGGACATACGGTCCTATAATTCACCCCTCCACTTT
>NA|NA|TRBV5-1|TRBJ1-2
CASSRAGTSASGLTF
TGCGCCAGCAGCAGGGCCGGGACAAGCGCTTCCGGCTTGACCTTC
>NA|NA|TRBV27|TRBJ2-5
CASTPVQETQYF
TGTGCCAGCACCCCAGTCCAAGAGACCCAGTACTTC